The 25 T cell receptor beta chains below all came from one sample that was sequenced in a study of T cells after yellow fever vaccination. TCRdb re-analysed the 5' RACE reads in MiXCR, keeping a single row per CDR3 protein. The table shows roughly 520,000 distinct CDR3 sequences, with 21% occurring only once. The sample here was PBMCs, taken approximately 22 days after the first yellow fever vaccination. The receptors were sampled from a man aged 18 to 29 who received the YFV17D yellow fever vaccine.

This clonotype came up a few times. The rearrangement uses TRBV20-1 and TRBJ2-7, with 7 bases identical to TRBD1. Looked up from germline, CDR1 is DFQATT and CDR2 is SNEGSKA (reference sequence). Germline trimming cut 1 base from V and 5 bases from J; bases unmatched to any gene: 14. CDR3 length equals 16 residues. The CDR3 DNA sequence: TGCAGTGCTAGAGGAGGATGGGCAGGGGGACCTGACGAGCAGTACGTC. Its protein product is CSARGGWAGGPDEQYV.

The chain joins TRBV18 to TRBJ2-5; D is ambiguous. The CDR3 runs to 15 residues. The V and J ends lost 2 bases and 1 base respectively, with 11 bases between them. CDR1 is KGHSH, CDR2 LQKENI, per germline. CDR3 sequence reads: CASSPMVAAQETQYF. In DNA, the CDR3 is TGTGCCAGCTCACCAATGGTGGCAGCCCAAGAGACCCAGTACTTC.

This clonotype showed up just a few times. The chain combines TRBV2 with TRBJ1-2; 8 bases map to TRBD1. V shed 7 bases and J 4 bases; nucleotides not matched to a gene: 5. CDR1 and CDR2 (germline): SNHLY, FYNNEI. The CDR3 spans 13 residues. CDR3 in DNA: TGTGCCAGCAATGGACAGGGCCTCTATGGCTACACCTTC. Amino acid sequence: CASNGQGLYGYTF.

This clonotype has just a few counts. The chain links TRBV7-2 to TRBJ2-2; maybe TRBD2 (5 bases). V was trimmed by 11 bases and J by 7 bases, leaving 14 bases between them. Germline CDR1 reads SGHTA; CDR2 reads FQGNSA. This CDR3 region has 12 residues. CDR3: CAGPGIGGELFF. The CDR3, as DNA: TGTGCCGGTCCGGGGATTGGCGGGGAGCTGTTTTTT.

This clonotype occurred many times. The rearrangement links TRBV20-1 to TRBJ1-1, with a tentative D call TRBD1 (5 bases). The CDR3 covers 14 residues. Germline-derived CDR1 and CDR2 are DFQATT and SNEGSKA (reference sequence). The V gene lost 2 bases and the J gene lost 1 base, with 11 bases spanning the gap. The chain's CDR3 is CSARQGTRNTEAFF. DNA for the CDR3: TGCAGTGCTAGACAGGGCACAAGGAACACTGAAGCTTTCTTT.

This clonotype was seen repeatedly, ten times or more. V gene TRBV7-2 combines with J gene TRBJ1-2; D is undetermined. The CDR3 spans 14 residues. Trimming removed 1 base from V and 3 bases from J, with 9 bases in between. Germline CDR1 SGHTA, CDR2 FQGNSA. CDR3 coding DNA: TGTGCCAGCAGCTTAGTCACCTTAGACTATGGCTACACCTTC. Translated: CASSLVTLDYGYTF.

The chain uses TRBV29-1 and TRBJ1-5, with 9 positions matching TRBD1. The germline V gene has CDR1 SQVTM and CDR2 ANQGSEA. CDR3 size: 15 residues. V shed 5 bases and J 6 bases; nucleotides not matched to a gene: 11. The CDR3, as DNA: TGCAGCGTTACCGGGACAGGGAAGGTTTCTCAGCCCCAGCATTTT. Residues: CSVTGTGKVSQPQHF.

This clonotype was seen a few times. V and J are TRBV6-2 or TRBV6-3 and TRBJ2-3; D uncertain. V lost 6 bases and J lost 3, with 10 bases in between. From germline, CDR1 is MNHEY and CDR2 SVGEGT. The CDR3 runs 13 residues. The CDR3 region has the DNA TGTGCCAGCAGATCGACCAATACAGATACGCAGTATTTT. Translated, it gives CASRSTNTDTQYF.

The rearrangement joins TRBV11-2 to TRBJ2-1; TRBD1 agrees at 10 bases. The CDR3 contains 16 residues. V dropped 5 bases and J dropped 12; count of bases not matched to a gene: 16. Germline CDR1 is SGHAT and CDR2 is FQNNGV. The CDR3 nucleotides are TGTGCCAGCAGCCCCCAGGGACAGGGGATCAGTATTCCGCAGTTCTTC. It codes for CASSPQGQGISIPQFF. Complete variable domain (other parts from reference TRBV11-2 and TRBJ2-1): EAGVAQSPRYKIIEKRQSVAFWCNPISGHATLYWYQQILGQGPKLLIQFQNNGVVDDSQLPKDRFSAERLKGVDSTLKIQPAKLEDSAVYLCASSPQGQGISIPQFFGPGTRLTVL.

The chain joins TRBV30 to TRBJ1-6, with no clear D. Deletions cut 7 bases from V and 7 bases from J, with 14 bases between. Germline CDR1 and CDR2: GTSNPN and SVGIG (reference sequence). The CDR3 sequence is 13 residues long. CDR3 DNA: TGTGCCTATCTGCGATCTATCAATTCACCCCTCCACTTT. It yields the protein CAYLRSINSPLHF.

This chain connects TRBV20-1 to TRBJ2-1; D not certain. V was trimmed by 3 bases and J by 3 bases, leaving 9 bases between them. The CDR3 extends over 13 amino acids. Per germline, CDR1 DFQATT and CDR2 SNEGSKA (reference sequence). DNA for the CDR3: TGCAGTGCTAGTAAGTCGGGCTACAATGAGCAGTTCTTC. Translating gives CSASKSGYNEQFF.

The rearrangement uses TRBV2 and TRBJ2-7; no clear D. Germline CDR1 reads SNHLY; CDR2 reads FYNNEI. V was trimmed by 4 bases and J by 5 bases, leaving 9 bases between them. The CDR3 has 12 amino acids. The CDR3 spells CASSVSLHEQYV. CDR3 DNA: TGTGCCAGCAGTGTTTCGCTTCACGAGCAGTACGTC.

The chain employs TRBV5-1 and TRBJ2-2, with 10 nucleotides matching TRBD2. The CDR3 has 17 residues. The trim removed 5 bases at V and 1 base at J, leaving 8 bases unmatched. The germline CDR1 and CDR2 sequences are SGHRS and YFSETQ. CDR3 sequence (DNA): TGCGCCAGCAGGTTTGGCACTAGCGGGAAGAACACCGGGGAGCTGTTTTTT. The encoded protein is CASRFGTSGKNTGELFF.

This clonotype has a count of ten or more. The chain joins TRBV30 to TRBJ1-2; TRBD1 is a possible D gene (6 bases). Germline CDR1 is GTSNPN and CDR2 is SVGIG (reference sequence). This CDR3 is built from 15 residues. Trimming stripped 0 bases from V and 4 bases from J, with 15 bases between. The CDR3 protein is CAWSVPGGQTYGYTF. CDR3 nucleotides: TGTGCCTGGAGTGTTCCCGGCGGACAGACCTATGGCTACACCTTC.

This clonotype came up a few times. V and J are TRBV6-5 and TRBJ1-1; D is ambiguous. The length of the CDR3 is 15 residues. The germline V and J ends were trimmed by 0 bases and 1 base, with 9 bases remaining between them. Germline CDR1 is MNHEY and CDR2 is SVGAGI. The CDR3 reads CASSYSRAANTEAFF. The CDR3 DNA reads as TGTGCCAGCAGTTACTCGAGGGCAGCGAACACTGAAGCTTTCTTT.

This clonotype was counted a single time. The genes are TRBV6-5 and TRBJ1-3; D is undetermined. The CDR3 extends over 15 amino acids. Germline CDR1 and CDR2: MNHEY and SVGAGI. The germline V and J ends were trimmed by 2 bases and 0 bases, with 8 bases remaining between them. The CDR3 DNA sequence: TGTGCCAGCAGTTACGAGAGGAGCTCTGGAAACACCATATATTTT. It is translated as CASSYERSSGNTIYF.

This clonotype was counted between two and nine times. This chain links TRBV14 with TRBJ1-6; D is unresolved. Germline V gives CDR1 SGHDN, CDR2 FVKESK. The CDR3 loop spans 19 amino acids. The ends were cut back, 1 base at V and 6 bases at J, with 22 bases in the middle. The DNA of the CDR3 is TGTGCCAGCAGCCAAGTGTACGGCAACCCGGGAAGTCGTAATTCACCCCTCCACTTT. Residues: CASSQVYGNPGSRNSPLHF.

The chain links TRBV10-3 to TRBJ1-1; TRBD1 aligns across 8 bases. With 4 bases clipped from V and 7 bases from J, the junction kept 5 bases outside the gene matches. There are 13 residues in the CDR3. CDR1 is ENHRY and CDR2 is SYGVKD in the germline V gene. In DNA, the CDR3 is TGTGCCATCAGTGGGAGGACAGGGATTGAAGCTTTCTTT. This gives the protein CAISGRTGIEAFF.

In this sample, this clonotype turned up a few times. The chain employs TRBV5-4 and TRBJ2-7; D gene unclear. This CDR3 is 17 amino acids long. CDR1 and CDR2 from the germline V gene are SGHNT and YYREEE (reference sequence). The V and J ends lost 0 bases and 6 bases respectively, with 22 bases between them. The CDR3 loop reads CASSLGGPDQNAGEQYV. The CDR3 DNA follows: TGTGCCAGCAGCTTGGGGGGTCCAGATCAGAACGCCGGCGAGCAGTACGTC.

As DNA, the CDR3 is TGTGCCAGCAGCATACAGGGGTCCTACGAGCAGTACTTC. As protein: CASSIQGSYEQYF. V is TRBV7-6 and J is TRBJ2-7; TRBD1 matches 7 bases. The germline V gene encodes CDR1 SGHVS and CDR2 FNYEAQ. The CDR3 extends over 13 amino acids. After removal of 5 bases from V and 1 base from J, the junction contained 2 bases not matched to a gene. The variable domain in full, completed from reference TRBV7-6 and TRBJ2-7, reads GAGVSQSPRYKVTKRGQDVALRCDPISGHVSLYWYRQALGQGPEFLTYFNYEAQQDKSGLPNDRFSAERPEGSISTLTIQRTEQRDSAMYRCASSIQGSYEQYFGPGTRLTVT.

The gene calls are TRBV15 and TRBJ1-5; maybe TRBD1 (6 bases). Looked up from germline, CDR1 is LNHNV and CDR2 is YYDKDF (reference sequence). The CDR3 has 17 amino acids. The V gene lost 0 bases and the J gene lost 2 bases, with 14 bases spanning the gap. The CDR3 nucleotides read TGTGCCACCAGCAGAGATCTAGGGGGGTGGGGCAATCAGCCCCAGCATTTT. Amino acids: CATSRDLGGWGNQPQHF.

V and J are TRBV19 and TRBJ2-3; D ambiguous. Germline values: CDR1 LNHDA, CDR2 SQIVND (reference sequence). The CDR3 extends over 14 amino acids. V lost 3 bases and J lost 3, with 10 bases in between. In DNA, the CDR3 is TGTGCCAGTAGTATGGTAGGGTTGACAGATACGCAGTATTTT. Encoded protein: CASSMVGLTDTQYF.

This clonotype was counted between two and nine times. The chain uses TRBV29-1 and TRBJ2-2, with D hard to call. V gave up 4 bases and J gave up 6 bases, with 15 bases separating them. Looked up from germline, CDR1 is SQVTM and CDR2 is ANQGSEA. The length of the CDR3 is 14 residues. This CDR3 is CSVVPSGRPGELFF. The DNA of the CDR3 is TGCAGCGTTGTCCCCTCGGGCCGGCCCGGGGAGCTGTTTTTT.

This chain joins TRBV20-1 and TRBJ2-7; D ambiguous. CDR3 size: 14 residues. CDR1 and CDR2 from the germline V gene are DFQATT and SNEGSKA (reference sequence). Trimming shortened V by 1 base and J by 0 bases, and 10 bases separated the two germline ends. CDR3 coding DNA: TGCAGTGCTAGAGGACCCCTATTCTCCTACGAGCAGTACGTC. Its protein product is CSARGPLFSYEQYV.

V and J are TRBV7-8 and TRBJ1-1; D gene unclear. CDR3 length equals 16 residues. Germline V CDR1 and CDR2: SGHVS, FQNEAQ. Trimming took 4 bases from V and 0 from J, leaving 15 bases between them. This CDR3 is CASSSQILAMNTEAFF. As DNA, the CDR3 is TGTGCCAGCAGCTCACAGATCTTGGCCATGAACACTGAAGCTTTCTTT.